This T cell receptor (beta chain) was retrieved from a study of T cell repertoires in cytomegalovirus infection (dated by TCRdb to the late 2010s). The study in broad terms: Alongside well-studied HLA-B-restricted epitopes, the peptide stimulations were aimed at recently identified HLA-C-restricted CMV epitopes, whose presentation resists viral immunomodulation. Donor HLA type was relevant to the analysis, as public TCR beta signatures indicated carriage of CMV infection together with the matching HLA type.

Per the publication, the treatment or condition label means: in vitro stimulation with specific CMV peptide epitopes to enrich CMV-specific T cells. Relative to germline, V is missing 7 bases and J is missing 5 bases, with 6 bases of the junction outside any gene match. The CDR3 numbers 14 residues from cysteine through phenylalanine. The CDR3 DNA has 42 bases and is translated from base 1. Points the paper makes about the study in general: The ex vivo response was dominated by HLA-C-restricted CMV-specific TCR beta clonotypes, and the single most frequent clonotype in two of eight donors was supplied by these HLA-C-restricted clonotypes. Cumulative frequency of public TCR beta family members discriminated carriers of CMV infection plus the relevant HLA type in this cohort and an independent roughly 350-donor cohort.

Of note for this clonotype: Its antigen remains unidentified. No base-level quality is on record; no much larger clone is a single base apart.

These reads were obtained on an Illumina HiSeq 1500. TCRdb itself trimmed the public reads at Q25 with fastp, ran MiXCR and retained productive beta chains. Merged by CDR3 protein, the rows form single entries marked with the most common genes and DNA. The table for this sample lists around 300,000 distinct CDR3 sequences; 20% to 25% of them were counted only once. Of the sample, approximately 20% is held by the ten largest clones. The chain links TRBV12-3 or TRBV12-4 with TRBJ2-1; TRBD2 aligns with 9 central bases. The receptor's source is a human donor in good health (CMV status not recorded). Some clones in this sample may be carry-over from other donors' samples. The specimen was cultured PBMCs, collected from culture after CMV antigen stimulation. This receptor carries the CDR3 CASKMLAGNNEQFF. The nucleotide sequence reads TGTGCCAGCAAGATGCTAGCGGGAAACAATGAGCAGTTCTTC.